A single sample is the source of the 9 T cell receptor beta chains below, sequenced in a study of immune evolution from preneoplasia to lung adenocarcinoma. Assay used: immunoSEQ multiplex PCR; TCRdb lists only in-frame clones, some missing. The table includes 6,000 to 7,000 clones, under 85% detected once. The source material was FFPE adjacent normal lung tissue. These receptors were taken from a donor at least 70 years old with lung adenocarcinoma.

The chain is built from TRBV2 and TRBJ2-7; D is possibly TRBD1 (5 bases). The CDR3 covers 14 residues. Germline CDR1 SNHLY, CDR2 FYNNEI. V gave up 6 bases and J gave up 2 bases, with 14 bases separating them. For the CDR3, the DNA is TGTGCCAGCAGGAGGATGGACACCCCCTACGAGCAGTACTTC. It specifies CASRRMDTPYEQYF.

The V gene is TRBV5-1, the J gene TRBJ1-1, with D possibly TRBD1 on 6 matching bases. Trimming shortened V by 6 bases and J by 4 bases, and 13 bases separated the two germline ends. From germline, CDR1 is SGHRS and CDR2 YFSETQ. The CDR3 runs 13 residues. DNA of the CDR3: TGCGCCAGCACCCAGGGGTGGGGCACTGAAGCTTTCTTT. Its translation is CASTQGWGTEAFF.

This clone was detected a few times. This sequence joins TRBV5-5 and TRBJ1-1; a weak D match, TRBD1 (5 bases). The V end was cut by 4 bases, the J end by 11 bases, with 15 bases between. The CDR3 covers 12 residues. The V gene's germline CDR1 is SGHKS and CDR2 YYEKEE (reference sequence). CDR3 protein: CASSQGAYRAFF. CDR3 coding DNA: TGTGCCAGCAGCCAGGGCGCTTATCGCGCTTTCTTT.

Here the CDR3 DNA reads TGTGCCAGCAGTCGGGGGACTGAGGGGCAGTTCTTC. Protein product: CASSRGTEGQFF. The J gene is TRBJ2-1, the V gene TRBV6-5; maybe TRBD2 (6 bases). Germline CDR1 is MNHEY and CDR2 is SVGAGI. V shed 5 bases and J shed 12 bases, with 14 bases lying between them. This CDR3 contains 12 residues.

The chain joins TRBV7-3 to TRBJ2-2; D call uncertain. Germline V gene lookup returns CDR1 SGHTA and CDR2 FQGTGA. There are 13 residues in the CDR3. Trimming pared 5 bases from V and 2 bases from J, leaving 6 bases between. CDR3 nucleotide sequence: TGTGCCAGCAGCACCGACAACACCGGGGAGCTGTTTTTT. This codes for CASSTDNTGELFF.

The V call is TRBV29-1, the J call TRBJ2-7; 8 bases align to TRBD1. After removal of 4 bases from V and 0 bases from J, the junction contained 2 bases not matched to a gene. This CDR3 has 13 residues. Germline V CDR1 and CDR2: SQVTM, ANQGSEA. CDR3 sequence: CSVGQGRSYEQYF. The CDR3 DNA sequence: TGCAGCGTTGGACAGGGGCGCTCCTACGAGCAGTACTTC.

V usage is TRBV30 and J usage is TRBJ1-2, with D possibly TRBD1 on 6 matching bases. Germline V gene lookup returns CDR1 GTSNPN and CDR2 SVGIG (reference sequence). V lost 2 bases and J lost 9, with 19 bases in between. The CDR3 extends over 14 amino acids. The CDR3 spells CAWSSSGTMTSYTF. The CDR3 bases are TGTGCCTGGAGTTCTTCCGGGACAATGACTAGCTACACCTTC.

This clone appeared once. The CDR3 coding sequence is TGTGCCAGCTCACCAGCCGCCGGGATCTATCAGCCCCAGCATTTT. Protein product: CASSPAAGIYQPQHF. The chain combines TRBV18 with TRBJ1-5; no clear D. Germline V gene sequence: CDR1 KGHSH, CDR2 LQKENI. Trimming shortened V by 2 bases and J by 5 bases, and 13 bases separated the two germline ends. CDR3 length equals 15 residues. Using reference TRBV18 and TRBJ1-5 for the parts outside the CDR3, the full variable domain is NAGVMQNPRHLVRRRGQEARLRCSPMKGHSHVYWYRQLPEEGLKFMVYLQKENIIDESGMPKERFSAEFPKEGPSILRIQQVVRGDSAAYFCASSPAAGIYQPQHFGDGTRLSIL.

This chain joins TRBV5-6 and TRBJ2-1, with D perhaps matching TRBD1 or TRBD2 (5 bases each). Germline V gene lookup returns CDR1 SGHDT and CDR2 YYEEEE. V shed 4 bases and J shed 10 bases, with 12 bases lying between them. The CDR3 spans 12 residues. CDR3 DNA sequence: TGTGCCAGCAGCAACGGGGCGGACGAGCAGTTCTTC. The encoded protein is CASSNGADEQFF. Looking up the rest from reference TRBV5-6 and TRBJ2-1 gives the full variable domain: DAGVTQSPTHLIKTRGQQVTLRCSPKSGHDTVSWYQQALGQGPQFIFQYYEEEERQRGNFPDRFSGHQFPNYSSELNVNALLLGDSALYLCASSNGADEQFFGPGTRLTVL.